This T cell receptor (beta chain) was identified during a study of T cell responses to AZD1222 COVID-19 vaccine. Background on the study: Second-dose timings of about 4 or about 12 weeks were pooled. Study outcomes and limitations: Clonal diversity was possibly underestimated, and white British individuals and females predominated among donors.

This clone is a singleton in its sample. Its specificity is not known. Libraries were prepared by immunoSEQ multiplex PCR; TCRdb keeps only in-frame clonotypes and omits some of them. In the table there are around 160,000 clones, 90% to 95% of which are singletons. The CDR3 runs to 16 residues. CDR1 and CDR2 from the germline V gene are LNHDA and SQIVND (reference sequence). The V gene end was trimmed by 6 bases and the J gene end by 6 bases; junction bases not matched to a gene: 13. This sequence joins TRBV19 and TRBJ1-2; TRBD1 matches 10 bases. The sample here was peripheral blood, taken on day 0 of AZD1222 vaccination. This clonotype was sampled from an adult in good health. This CDR3 reads CASRIPRQGARDGYTF. The CDR3 coding sequence is TGTGCCAGTAGAATCCCAAGACAGGGGGCGCGGGATGGCTACACCTTC.